The TCR beta chain under discussion was sequenced for a study of cytomegalovirus exposure and HLA in healthy donors. Findings of the study overall: A highly shared variant cluster was judged a likely technical artifact. Clonal expansion, a later analysis showed, was greater in HLA-associated TCR beta chains than in equally common others.

This clone was seen only a few times. What it binds is unknown. A multiplex PCR was run with 60 Vbeta primers and 13 Jbeta primers. Per the authors' pipeline: Later work found 65 million to 100 million unique TCR beta chains, with about 10 million shared. Repertoires were generated with immunoSEQ multiplex PCR, while TCRdb's copy carries only in-frame clones and drops some. V and J calls plus clone size are reproduced from that table; the DNA served to infer D and trimming. Of under 150,000 clones in the sample, more than 80% were seen once. Germline values: CDR1 WNHNN, CDR2 SYGVQD (reference sequence). J was trimmed by 8 bases and V by 5 bases; bases with no gene match: 9. The CDR3 has 15 amino acids.

The receptor's source is a woman aged 40-49 years in good health and CMV-seropositive. Specimen: PBMCs. The V and J genes are TRBV10-1 and TRBJ1-1; TRBD1 matches at 12 bases. Here the CDR3 reads CASSTGTGGSNEAFF. The CDR3, as DNA: TGCGCCAGCAGTACCGGGACAGGGGGCTCCAACGAAGCTTTCTTT.